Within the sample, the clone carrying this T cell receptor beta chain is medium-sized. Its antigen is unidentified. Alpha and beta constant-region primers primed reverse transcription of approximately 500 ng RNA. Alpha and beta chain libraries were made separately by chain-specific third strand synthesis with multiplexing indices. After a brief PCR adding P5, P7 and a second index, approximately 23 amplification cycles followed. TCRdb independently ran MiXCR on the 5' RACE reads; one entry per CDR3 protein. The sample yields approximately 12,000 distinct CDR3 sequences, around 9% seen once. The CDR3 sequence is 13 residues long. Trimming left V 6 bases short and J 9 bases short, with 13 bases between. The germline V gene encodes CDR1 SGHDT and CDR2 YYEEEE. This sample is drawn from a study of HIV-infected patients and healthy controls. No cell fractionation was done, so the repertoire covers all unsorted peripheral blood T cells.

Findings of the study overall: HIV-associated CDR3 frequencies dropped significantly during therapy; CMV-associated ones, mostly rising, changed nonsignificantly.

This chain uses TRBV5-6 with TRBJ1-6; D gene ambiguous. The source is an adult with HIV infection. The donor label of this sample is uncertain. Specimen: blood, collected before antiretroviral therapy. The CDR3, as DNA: TGTGCCAGCAAAACGCTTACCGGTTCACCCCTCCACTTT. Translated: CASKTLTGSPLHF. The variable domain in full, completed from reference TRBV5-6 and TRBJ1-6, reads DAGVTQSPTHLIKTRGQQVTLRCSPKSGHDTVSWYQQALGQGPQFIFQYYEEEERQRGNFPDRFSGHQFPNYSSELNVNALLLGDSALYLCASKTLTGSPLHFGNGTRLTVT.